Sequencing of this T cell receptor beta chain was carried out in a study of blood T cells in healthy people across ages. It was with a sample-barcoded 5' primer and a J-beta primer mix that a second PCR of roughly 7 to 12 cycles was run. One entry per CDR3 protein, called by TCRdb with MiXCR from the 5' RACE reads. The data contain just over 1 million distinct CDR3 sequences, less than 50% of them seen just once; the ten biggest clones take up approximately 17%. Points from the study as a whole: Measured against age, TCR beta diversity per million T cells decreased in a roughly linear manner.

This clonotype has more than one count but fewer than ten. Its specificity is not known. The CDR3 runs 14 residues. Per germline, CDR1 MNHEY and CDR2 SVGEGT. The ends lost 2 bases at V and 4 bases at J; junction bases unmatched: 4. The rearrangement links TRBV6-2 or TRBV6-3 to TRBJ2-7; 8 nucleotides align to TRBD1. Sequences were obtained from blood. The receptor comes from a woman in her sixties in good health. The CDR3 DNA follows: TGTGCCAGCAGTTACCCAGGGGGCGGGTACGAGCAGTACTTC. Its translation: CASSYPGGGYEQYF.